What follows is one T cell receptor beta chain and its context. Amplification targeted the TCR beta CDR3 regions, with RNA transcripts as the source material. Investigators did first-round RT-PCR with HTBI primers, then second-round multiplex PCR. TCRdb recomputed calls from the multiplex PCR reads with MiXCR, one row per CDR3 protein. The sample contains about 620,000 distinct CDR3 sequences, about 20% of which appear only once. This record belongs to a study of Graves' ophthalmopathy and Graves' hyperthyroidism. Study as a whole: Investigators collected peripheral blood at initial diagnosis, before any treatment was given.

This CDR3 region has 15 residues. The V end was cut by 2 bases, the J end by 8 bases, with 18 bases between. The germline V gene has CDR1 MNHNS and CDR2 SASEGT. The sample consisted of peripheral blood. The TCR sequence derives from a woman under 30 with stable Graves' hyperthyroidism. Some clones in this sample may be carry-over from other donors' samples. The chain uses TRBV6-1 and TRBJ1-2; D unclear. This CDR3 reads CASSERARFHRGYTF. CDR3 bases: TGTGCCAGCAGTGAAAGGGCTCGTTTTCATCGAGGCTACACCTTC.